Here is one T cell receptor beta chain with its context. The antigen is not known. V gave up 6 bases and J gave up 10 bases; unmatched junction bases: 16. Germline CDR1 is LNHNV and CDR2 is YYDKDF (reference sequence). This CDR3 is 16 amino acids long. CD8 memory was a combination of CD45RO+ cells and CCR7-negative CD45RA+ TemRA cells. The source of the sample is a study of shared clonotypes between healthy human individuals. Study conclusions and caveats: Larger richness was generally estimated for naive than memory subsets.

At a deep level, the assay was run. Using immunoSEQ multiplex PCR, the repertoire was profiled, and TCRdb retains in-frame clones only, with some absent. The sample carries 650,000 to 700,000 clones, about nine tenths recorded once. The sequenced material came from memory CD8+ T cells from PBMCs. As to subset: CD45RO+ cells pooled with CCR7-negative TemRA cells. The chain employs TRBV15 and TRBJ2-1; 9 positions match TRBD2. The sequence derives from a man aged 18 to 29 in good health. Some clones in this sample may be carry-over from other donors' samples. The CDR3 DNA sequence: TGTGCCACCAGGAGCTCGGGAGCGGGAGGACTTTCAGAGCAGTTCTTC. It translates to CATRSSGAGGLSEQFF.